What follows describes a single T cell receptor beta chain. This sample stems from a study of regulatory dendritic cells for organ transplantation. The CDR3 has 16 residues. Germline loops: CDR1 SGHTA, CDR2 FQGNSA. V trimming: 2 bases; J trimming: 2 bases; junction bases outside the gene matches: 6. Here immunoSEQ multiplex PCR was the method, and the copy in TCRdb shows in-frame clones only, minus some. The sample has roughly 27,000 clones; 60% to 80% are singletons. The chain joins TRBV7-2 to TRBJ1-3; 7 bases agree with TRBD1. Sequencing used memory CD4+ T cells from blood. Subset noted: CD45RO+ memory T cells. This sequence was found in a human donor in good health. CDR3 nucleotides: TGTGCCAGCAGCTTAATGCAGGGGGTCGCTGGAAACACCATATATTTT. This gives the protein CASSLMQGVAGNTIYF.